Shown below are 27 T cell receptor beta chains from a single sample sequenced in a study of cytomegalovirus exposure and HLA in healthy donors. Researchers ran the PCR with 60 Vbeta and 13 Jbeta primers. Profiling relied on immunoSEQ multiplex PCR, and the TCRdb table lists in-frame clones only, not all of them. The sample lists about 150,000 clones; roughly 9.7% were seen once. Source material: PBMCs. These receptors were taken from a man aged 45-65 years in good health and CMV-seronegative.

The CDR3 DNA is TGTGCCAGCAGCTTAGCACAGGGTTACGAGCAGTACTTC. Translation: CASSLAQGYEQYF. The chain joins TRBV7-9 to TRBJ2-7; maybe TRBD1 (6 bases). This CDR3 comprises 13 residues. Germline V lookup: CDR1 SEHNR, CDR2 FQNEAQ (reference sequence). Trimming pared 0 bases from V and 4 bases from J, leaving 7 bases between.

In nucleotides, the CDR3 is TGTGCCAGTAGTATGGAGGGATACAATGGCTACACCTTC. The encoded protein is CASSMEGYNGYTF. The chain employs TRBV19 and TRBJ1-2, with D unresolved. In germline, CDR1 is LNHDA, CDR2 SQIVND (reference sequence). V lost 3 bases, J lost 6 bases, and 11 bases lay in between. This CDR3 spans 13 amino acids.

The rearrangement joins TRBV14 to TRBJ2-7; D might be TRBD1 (5 bases). The germline V gene has CDR1 SGHDN and CDR2 FVKESK. This CDR3 region has 16 residues. V was pared by 0 bases and J by 2 bases, with 14 bases between. This CDR3 reads CASSQEYGRATYEQYF. DNA of the CDR3: TGTGCCAGCAGCCAAGAATACGGCAGGGCAACCTACGAGCAGTACTTC.

This clone was observed many times. V and J are TRBV27 and TRBJ1-2, with D possibly TRBD1 on 6 matching bases. CDR3 size: 16 residues. With 2 bases removed from V and 4 bases from J, the gap between germline ends came to 17 bases. The germline CDR1 and CDR2 sequences are MNHEY and SMNVEV (reference sequence). CDR3 sequence: CASSLAPLGGGYGYTF. As DNA, the CDR3 is TGTGCCAGCAGTTTAGCCCCTCTTGGGGGCGGCTATGGCTACACCTTC.

This clone occurred a few times. The rearrangement links TRBV2 to TRBJ2-5; weak D call: TRBD2 (6 bases). Trimming removed 8 bases at V and 1 base at J, with 17 bases between. This CDR3 spans 15 amino acids. Germline V CDR1 and CDR2: SNHLY, FYNNEI. The CDR3 sequence: CASGLGGESQETQYF. As DNA, the CDR3 is TGTGCCAGCGGCCTGGGCGGGGAGAGCCAAGAGACCCAGTACTTC.

The V gene is TRBV4-2, the J gene TRBJ1-3; no clear D gene. CDR3 length: 16 amino acids. V was clipped by 4 bases and J by 2 bases, with 15 bases between them. The germline V gene has CDR1 LGHNA and CDR2 YNFKEQ. CDR3 in DNA: TGTGCCAGCAGCCCCCGGCGTGGAGGGACTGGAAACACCATATATTTT. Protein sequence: CASSPRRGGTGNTIYF.

CDR3 sequence: CASSYRQGVGGEKLFF. DNA of the CDR3: TGTGCCAGCAGTTATCGGCAGGGGGTAGGTGGTGAAAAACTGTTTTTT. The J gene is TRBJ1-4, the V gene TRBV6-5, with 7 nucleotides matching TRBD1. This CDR3 comprises 16 residues. The V segment lost 3 bases and the J segment 7 bases; nucleotides outside the gene matches: 11. Germline values: CDR1 MNHEY, CDR2 SVGAGI.

V gene TRBV7-2 combines with J gene TRBJ1-4; possibly TRBD1 for D (5 bases). CDR1 is SGHTA and CDR2 is FQGNSA in the germline V gene. V was cut by 0 bases and J by 8 bases, with 13 bases left in between. The CDR3 has 15 residues. The CDR3 coding sequence is TGTGCCAGCAGCTTAGCGTCCGGGGAGGGGGAAAAACTGTTTTTT. This sequence encodes CASSLASGEGEKLFF.

V usage is TRBV30 and J usage is TRBJ1-4, with D uncertain. The CDR3 contains 15 residues. The germline CDR1 and CDR2 sequences are GTSNPN and SVGIG (reference sequence). V shed 0 bases and J shed 6 bases, with 14 bases lying between them. The CDR3 is CAWSVRGGWDEKLFF. The CDR3 region has the DNA TGTGCCTGGAGTGTACGAGGAGGGTGGGATGAAAAACTGTTTTTT. Looking up the rest from reference TRBV30 and TRBJ1-4 gives the full variable domain: SQTIHQWPATLVQPVGSPLSLECTVEGTSNPNLYWYRQAAGRGLQLLFYSVGIGQISSEVPQNLSASRPQDRQFILSSKKLLLSDSGFYLCAWSVRGGWDEKLFFGSGTQLSVL.

This clone turned up a few times. The chain joins TRBV2 to TRBJ1-2; D is undetermined. Germline CDR1 SNHLY, CDR2 FYNNEI. The CDR3 has 14 residues. V was trimmed by 5 bases and J by 0 bases, leaving 10 bases between them. The CDR3 DNA follows: TGTGCCAGCAGTCCCGGGATACCTAACTATGGCTACACCTTC. Encoded protein: CASSPGIPNYGYTF. Together with reference TRBV2 and TRBJ1-2, the CDR3 gives the full variable domain: EPEVTQTPSHQVTQMGQEVILRCVPISNHLYFYWYRQILGQKVEFLVSFYNNEISEKSEIFDDQFSVERPDGSNFTLKIRSTKLEDSAMYFCASSPGIPNYGYTFGSGTRLTVV.

The J gene is TRBJ2-2, the V gene TRBV16; TRBD1 agrees at 7 bases. The CDR3 length is 14 residues. Unmatched junction bases numbered 5, after V lost 4 bases and J lost 6 bases. The germline V gene encodes CDR1 KGHSY and CDR2 FQNENV. DNA of the CDR3: TGTGCCAGCAGCCCGATAACAGGGGCCGGGGAGCTGTTTTTT. Its translation: CASSPITGAGELFF.

This chain links TRBV18 with TRBJ1-1; TRBD1 agrees at 8 bases. With 8 bases clipped from V and 1 base from J, the junction kept 9 bases outside the gene matches. Germline assignment: CDR1 KGHSH and CDR2 LQKENI. The CDR3 has 15 residues. The CDR3 DNA reads as TGTGCCAGCCGCCCTGGGACAGGTACGAACACTGAAGCTTTCTTT. It yields the protein CASRPGTGTNTEAFF.

V usage is TRBV9 and J usage is TRBJ2-3; 10 bases are a match to TRBD2. Germline CDR1 and CDR2: SGDLS and YYNGEE. The CDR3 extends over 17 amino acids. With V trimmed by 4 bases and J by 0 bases, 8 bases remained unmatched. This chain's CDR3 is CASSPPRGLASTDTQYF. The CDR3 DNA reads TGTGCCAGCAGCCCACCTCGGGGACTAGCGAGCACAGATACGCAGTATTTT. The full variable domain, completed using reference TRBV9 and TRBJ2-3, is DSGVTQTPKHLITATGQRVTLRCSPRSGDLSVYWYQQSLDQGLQFLIQYYNGEERAKGNILERFSAQQFPDLHSELNLSSLELGDSALYFCASSPPRGLASTDTQYFGPGTRLTVL.

This clone showed up just a few times. The chain employs TRBV2 and TRBJ2-7; perhaps TRBD2 as D (5 bases). The V and J ends lost 7 bases and 5 bases respectively, with 12 bases between them. Germline V lookup: CDR1 SNHLY, CDR2 FYNNEI. The CDR3 is 12 amino acids. In nucleotides, the CDR3 is TGTGCCAGCATGATGGACTCACACGAGCAGTACTTC. As protein: CASMMDSHEQYF. The whole variable domain, filled in from reference TRBV2 and TRBJ2-7, reads EPEVTQTPSHQVTQMGQEVILRCVPISNHLYFYWYRQILGQKVEFLVSFYNNEISEKSEIFDDQFSVERPDGSNFTLKIRSTKLEDSAMYFCASMMDSHEQYFGPGTRLTVT.

This clone showed up just a few times. Other DNA sequences within the sample encode an identical CDR3. The V and J genes are TRBV28 and TRBJ2-7; the D gene is possibly TRBD2 (6 bases). Trimming removed 4 bases from V and 2 bases from J, with 15 bases in between. Germline assignment: CDR1 MDHEN and CDR2 SYDVKM. The CDR3 has 15 residues. The CDR3 sequence: CASSSTGTPTYEQYF. CDR3 nucleotides: TGTGCCAGCAGTTCCACCGGGACTCCGACCTACGAGCAGTACTTC.

This rearrangement joins TRBV7-9 to TRBJ2-3; 13 nucleotides align to TRBD2. This CDR3 contains 16 residues. V lost 5 bases, J lost 6 bases, and 8 bases stayed unmatched. CDR1 is SEHNR and CDR2 is FQNEAQ in the germline V gene (reference sequence). CDR3: CASSPRTSGGRDTQYF. The DNA of the CDR3 is TGTGCCAGCAGCCCCCGGACTAGCGGGGGACGGGATACGCAGTATTTT.

On this clone: Other DNA variants within this sample encode the same CDR3. The chain carries TRBV9 and TRBJ2-7, with D possibly being TRBD1 (6 bases). Germline V gene data show CDR1 as SGDLS and CDR2 as YYNGEE. This CDR3 has 14 amino acids. With 4 bases removed from V and 0 bases from J, the gap between germline ends came to 11 bases. The CDR3 nucleotides are TGTGCCAGCAGCCCACAGACAGGCTCCTACGAGCAGTACTTC. This sequence encodes CASSPQTGSYEQYF. Combining the CDR3 with reference TRBV9 and TRBJ2-7 gives the whole variable domain DSGVTQTPKHLITATGQRVTLRCSPRSGDLSVYWYQQSLDQGLQFLIQYYNGEERAKGNILERFSAQQFPDLHSELNLSSLELGDSALYFCASSPQTGSYEQYFGPGTRLTVT.

The chain links TRBV30 to TRBJ2-7; TRBD1 might be the D (5 bases). The V end was cut by 3 bases, the J end by 0 bases, with 12 bases between. The CDR3 is made up of 14 amino acids. Germline V gene sequence: CDR1 GTSNPN, CDR2 SVGIG (reference sequence). The CDR3 reads CAWRPDGASYEQYF. DNA for the CDR3: TGTGCCTGGAGACCCGATGGGGCCTCCTACGAGCAGTACTTC.

A few counts support this clone. The chain links TRBV7-6 to TRBJ2-2; 13 nucleotides line up with TRBD2. After removal of 5 bases from V and 7 bases from J, the junction contained 7 bases not matched to a gene. Germline CDR1 SGHVS, CDR2 FNYEAQ. CDR3 size: 16 residues. Here the CDR3 reads CASSLGTSGTHGELFF. Here the CDR3 DNA reads TGTGCCAGCAGCCTAGGGACTAGCGGGACCCACGGGGAGCTGTTTTTT.

The chain's CDR3 is CASSLTPGLPSGSPLHF. The CDR3 DNA follows: TGTGCCAGCAGTTTAACTCCGGGACTCCCAAGTGGTTCACCCCTCCACTTT. The chain carries TRBV27 and TRBJ1-6, with D possibly being TRBD1 (5 bases). V was pared by 2 bases and J by 9 bases, with 20 bases between. The CDR3 has 17 residues. Germline assignment: CDR1 MNHEY and CDR2 SMNVEV (reference sequence).

This clone was counted between two and nine times. V and J are TRBV7-8 and TRBJ2-3; 10 bases line up with TRBD2. With V trimmed by 3 bases and J by 4 bases, 10 bases remained unmatched. The CDR3 length is 17 residues. Germline-derived CDR1 and CDR2 are SGHVS and FQNEAQ. CDR3: CASSLSDSGRAPDTQYF. CDR3 sequence (DNA): TGTGCCAGCAGCTTGTCTGACAGCGGGAGGGCTCCAGATACGCAGTATTTT.

This clone has only a few counts. The chain is built from TRBV7-9 and TRBJ2-7, with D possibly matching TRBD1 (6 bases). This CDR3 has 13 amino acids. Trimming took off 5 bases at V and 4 bases at J, with 12 bases between the two ends. Germline lookup yields CDR1 SEHNR and CDR2 FQNEAQ (reference sequence). The CDR3 DNA follows: TGTGCCAGCAGCCGACAGGAAAAATACGAGCAGTACTTC. This gives the protein CASSRQEKYEQYF.

This clone was counted only a few times. This rearrangement joins TRBV5-8 to TRBJ1-5, with a tentative D call TRBD1 (6 bases). The CDR3 extends over 17 amino acids. The ends were cut back, 0 bases at V and 3 bases at J, with 16 bases in the middle. Germline loops: CDR1 SGHTS, CDR2 YDEGEE. CDR3 sequence: CASSLDGRGFANQPQHF. Written as DNA, the CDR3 is TGTGCCAGCAGCTTGGACGGCAGGGGTTTTGCCAATCAGCCCCAGCATTTT. Full variable domain (rest looked up from reference TRBV5-8 and TRBJ1-5): EAGVTQSPTHLIKTRGQQATLRCSPISGHTSVYWYQQALGLGLQFLLWYDEGEERNRGNFPPRFSGRQFPNYSSELNVNALELEDSALYLCASSLDGRGFANQPQHFGDGTRLSIL.

V usage is TRBV6-6 and J usage is TRBJ2-7; 7 bases map to TRBD2. Germline V CDR1 and CDR2: MNHNY, SVGAGI (reference sequence). This CDR3 has 14 amino acids. The V segment lost 5 bases and the J segment 7 bases; nucleotides outside the gene matches: 11. The chain's CDR3 is CASSLERREREQYF. The CDR3 DNA is TGTGCCAGCAGTCTCGAGCGGCGGGAGAGGGAGCAGTACTTC.

This clone showed up just a few times. The chain links TRBV28 to TRBJ2-5; 9 bases are a match to TRBD1. V shed 7 bases, J shed 4 bases, and the junction held 10 bases outside the gene matches. CDR1 MDHEN and CDR2 SYDVKM come from the germline V gene. The CDR3 has 15 amino acids. The CDR3, as DNA: TGTGCCAGCACCCTAGGACAGGGGAAAGGAGAGACCCAGTACTTC. It codes for CASTLGQGKGETQYF.

The chain uses TRBV7-9 and TRBJ1-2; 11 bases are a match to TRBD1. The length of the CDR3 is 15 residues. After removal of 5 bases from V and 2 bases from J, the junction contained 4 bases not matched to a gene. The germline gives CDR1 SEHNR, CDR2 FQNEAQ (reference sequence). CDR3 protein: CASSRTGGLNYGYTF. The CDR3 DNA follows: TGTGCCAGCAGCCGGACAGGGGGCCTGAACTATGGCTACACCTTC.

This clone turned up a few times. V is TRBV25-1 and J is TRBJ1-4, with D possibly TRBD1 on 6 matching bases. Trimming took off 1 base at V and 14 bases at J, with 20 bases between the two ends. This CDR3 has 15 amino acids. In germline, CDR1 is MGHDK, CDR2 SYGVNS. The CDR3 loop is CASSESGTYPRGLFF. In DNA, the CDR3 is TGTGCCAGCAGTGAATCGGGGACGTATCCAAGGGGGCTGTTTTTT.